The T cell receptor beta chain described here comes from a study of cytomegalovirus exposure and HLA in healthy donors. Study-level findings and limits: Listed as cytomegalovirus-associated were 150 to 200 TCR beta chains. Reports indicated that the classifier achieved high specificity and sensitivity in diagnosing cytomegalovirus status.

On this clone itself: Antigen unknown.

The repertoire was sequenced with immunoSEQ multiplex PCR; TCRdb's copy has only in-frame clones and lacks some. This sample has more than 200,000 clones, with about 88% found just once. The CDR3 has 12 amino acids. With V trimmed by 8 bases and J by 8 bases, 5 bases remained unmatched. The germline CDR1 and CDR2 sequences are MNHNY and SVGAGI (reference sequence). Source material: PBMCs. The chain couples TRBV6-6 to TRBJ1-2; 10 nucleotides line up with TRBD1. This TCR was sampled from a man between 18 and 35 years old in good health and CMV-seropositive. CDR3: CASRGTGEGYTF. The CDR3 DNA sequence: TGTGCCAGCCGGGGGACAGGGGAGGGCTACACCTTC.